The present TCR delta chain was sequenced within a study of γδ T cells in repeated Plasmodium falciparum infection. Study as a whole: Donors had four controlled P. falciparum NF54 infections over 644 days. Timepoints: baseline, immediately before selected infections, and 21 days after every infection.

Details on this clone: The protein recorded in TCRdb matches a much larger clone and deviates from this DNA's translation at residue 8, suggesting a read error; the protein here is obtained by translating the DNA.

The CDR3 totals 15 residues. V lost 8 bases, J lost 3 bases, and 12 bases stayed unmatched. Germline V gene lookup returns CDR1 GEAIGNYY and CDR2 EKD. Gammadelta T cells were flow-sorted from PBMC into Vgamma9/Vdelta2+ and Vdelta2-negative populations for bulk analysis. TCRdb reanalysed the multiplex PCR reads via CATT. The table has approximately 93,000 delta-chain clones, less than 1% seen once. The origin of this receptor is a pool of human donors (malaria-infected and uninfected, not separated). This chain connects TRDV2 to TRDJ1, with TRDD3 matching 9 bases. Here the J gene was assigned by germline matching of the DNA, as TCRdb has none. The sequenced sample was gamma-delta T cells from blood. The CDR3 region is CASARWGMHPDKLIF. The CDR3 nucleotides are TGTGCCTCCGCGCGCTGGGGGATGCATCCCGATAAACTCATCTTT.